One and the same sample provided the 18 T cell receptor beta chains below, sequenced in a study of control samples from healthy donors and cancer patients. Libraries were prepared by immunoSEQ multiplex PCR; TCRdb keeps only in-frame clonotypes and omits some of them. The data contain 20,000 to 25,000 clones, 85% to 90% of them singletons. The sample was PBMCs. The receptors were gathered from a man between 60 and 75 years old with head and neck cancer.

This chain joins TRBV6-1 and TRBJ1-3; D is perhaps TRBD1 (5 bases). Germline lookup yields CDR1 MNHNS and CDR2 SASEGT. Trimming removed 3 bases at V and 9 bases at J, with 18 bases between. There are 15 residues in the CDR3. CDR3 loop: CASSDVQGVYSTIYF. CDR3 in DNA: TGTGCCAGCAGTGATGTGCAGGGCGTTTATAGCACCATATATTTT.

Here the CDR3 reads CASSMARGANVLTF. The DNA of the CDR3 is TGTGCCAGCTCCATGGCCCGAGGCGCCAACGTCCTGACTTTC. J is TRBJ2-6 and V is TRBV18, with no clear D. Germline CDR1 and CDR2: KGHSH and LQKENI. V gave up 6 bases and J gave up 7 bases, with 13 bases separating them. CDR3 length equals 14 residues.

V is TRBV30 and J is TRBJ1-4; D is unresolved. Trimming took 4 bases from V and 5 from J, leaving 8 bases between them. The germline V gene encodes CDR1 GTSNPN and CDR2 SVGIG (reference sequence). CDR3 length equals 12 residues. The CDR3 nucleotides read TGTGCCTGGAAGAGAGGGAATGAAAAACTGTTTTTT. Translated, it gives CAWKRGNEKLFF.

The V and J genes are TRBV18 and TRBJ2-1, with 9 bases matching TRBD2. The CDR3 consists of 16 residues. V gave up 3 bases and J gave up 4 bases; unmatched junction bases: 7. CDR1 is KGHSH and CDR2 is LQKENI in the germline V gene. CDR3: CASSPSLREGYNEQFF. CDR3 bases: TGTGCCAGCTCACCTTCTCTGCGGGAGGGGTACAATGAGCAGTTCTTC.

This chain uses TRBV7-9 with TRBJ2-1; weak D call: TRBD2 (5 bases). Germline lookup yields CDR1 SEHNR and CDR2 FQNEAQ (reference sequence). The CDR3 covers 12 residues. V lost 3 bases to trimming and J lost 9 bases, with 9 bases between them. CDR3 nucleotide sequence: TGTGCCAGCAGCTTGTCCAGCGGTGAGCAGTTCTTC. It encodes CASSLSSGEQFF.

Judged by abundance, this clone is hyperexpanded (1% or more). V is TRBV2 and J is TRBJ2-2; 12 bases are a match to TRBD2. The junction had 6 bases not matched to a gene; V was cut back by 7 bases and J by 0 bases. From germline, CDR1 is SNHLY and CDR2 FYNNEI. The CDR3 totals 17 residues. In DNA, the CDR3 is TGTGCCAGCACCTGGACTAGCGGGGTACCGAACACCGGGGAGCTGTTTTTT. This sequence encodes CASTWTSGVPNTGELFF.

The chain employs TRBV11-3 and TRBJ2-3, with D hard to call. Germline V gene sequence: CDR1 SGHNT, CDR2 YENEEA. V was pared by 0 bases and J by 5 bases, with 9 bases between. The CDR3 spans 14 residues. The CDR3 reads CASSLDRGVDTQYF. The DNA of the CDR3 is TGTGCCAGCAGCTTAGATCGTGGGGTAGATACGCAGTATTTT.

The chain carries TRBV2 and TRBJ1-1, with 7 bases matching TRBD1. CDR1 and CDR2 (germline): SNHLY, FYNNEI. The J segment lost 0 bases and the V segment lost 4 bases, leaving 8 bases of the junction unmatched. The CDR3 is 16 amino acids. CDR3 nucleotides: TGTGCCAGCAGTGGGCCTAGGACAGGTATGAACACTGAAGCTTTCTTT. Encoded protein: CASSGPRTGMNTEAFF.

The genes are TRBV10-3 and TRBJ2-7, with 10 bases aligning to TRBD1. This CDR3 region has 13 residues. The ends lost 10 bases at V and 3 bases at J; junction bases unmatched: 6. CDR1 is ENHRY and CDR2 is SYGVKD in the germline V gene. Here the CDR3 reads CANAGTGDYEQYF. The CDR3 coding sequence is TGTGCCAATGCCGGGACAGGGGACTACGAGCAGTACTTC.

The CDR3 sequence: CSVEKEKGDEQYF. The DNA of the CDR3 is TGCAGCGTTGAAAAAGAGAAGGGGGACGAGCAGTACTTC. The chain joins TRBV29-1 to TRBJ2-7, with D possibly matching TRBD1 (6 bases). The CDR3 is 13 amino acids. V lost 2 bases and J lost 5, with 13 bases in between. CDR1 and CDR2 (germline): SQVTM, ANQGSEA.

The CDR3, as DNA: TGTGCCAGCATTCCCCGAACGGCGGGACACTCCTACGAGCAGTACTTC. It translates to CASIPRTAGHSYEQYF. The chain employs TRBV2 and TRBJ2-7; the D call may be TRBD1 or TRBD2 (6 bases each). With 7 bases removed from V and 0 bases from J, the gap between germline ends came to 19 bases. The CDR3 is 16 amino acids. Germline V gives CDR1 SNHLY, CDR2 FYNNEI.

The chain uses TRBV14 and TRBJ2-5; 8 bases are a match to TRBD2. Germline V gene data show CDR1 as SGHDN and CDR2 as FVKESK. V was pared by 2 bases and J by 1 base, with 6 bases of the junction left unmatched. This CDR3 contains 16 residues. The CDR3 region is CASSQSSGPPQETQYF. CDR3 coding DNA: TGTGCCAGCAGCCAATCTAGCGGGCCCCCCCAAGAGACCCAGTACTTC.

The chain combines TRBV7-2 with TRBJ2-7; 7 positions agree with TRBD1. This CDR3 is 13 amino acids long. Germline CDR1 SGHTA, CDR2 FQGNSA. The V and J ends lost 5 bases and 7 bases, in that order; junction bases with no gene match: 8. The CDR3 protein is CASSPRQGEEQYF. CDR3 DNA sequence: TGTGCCAGCAGCCCCAGACAGGGAGAAGAGCAGTACTTC.

The CDR3: CASSRGGTAYGYTF. The CDR3 DNA follows: TGTGCCAGCAGCCGAGGGGGTACCGCTTATGGCTACACCTTC. The chain carries TRBV7-8 and TRBJ1-2; D might be TRBD1 (6 bases). V lost 5 bases, J lost 5 bases, and 15 bases lay in between. Germline V gene data show CDR1 as SGHVS and CDR2 as FQNEAQ. The CDR3 consists of 14 residues.

This clone showed up just once. The chain is built from TRBV6-5 and TRBJ2-7; a possible D gene is TRBD1 (6 bases). Germline V lookup: CDR1 MNHEY, CDR2 SVGAGI. The CDR3 has 11 residues. V lost 10 bases, J lost 3 bases, and 10 bases lay in between. CDR3 nucleotides: TGTGCCACCAAGACAGGCTACGAGCAGTACGTC. The encoded protein is CATKTGYEQYV.

The rearrangement uses TRBV24-1 and TRBJ2-3; D is unresolved. Germline V gene sequence: CDR1 KGHDR, CDR2 SFDVKD. CDR3 length equals 12 residues. Trimming took off 3 bases at V and 5 bases at J, with 5 bases between the two ends. The CDR3 is CATSDPLDTQYF. The CDR3 nucleotides read TGTGCCACCAGTGATCCGTTAGATACGCAGTATTTT.

The chain combines TRBV20-1 with TRBJ2-7, with D possibly being TRBD1 (5 bases). V lost 3 bases and J 3 bases, leaving 21 bases between the germline ends. This CDR3 spans 16 amino acids. Per germline, CDR1 DFQATT and CDR2 SNEGSKA (reference sequence). CDR3 in amino acids: CSASDRLWGRDYEQYF. CDR3 sequence (DNA): TGCAGTGCTAGTGATCGGCTTTGGGGCAGGGACTACGAGCAGTACTTC.

The genes are TRBV5-1 and TRBJ1-4; 9 bases fit TRBD1. Germline values: CDR1 SGHRS, CDR2 YFSETQ. With V trimmed by 4 bases and J by 0 bases, 7 bases remained unmatched. This CDR3 is built from 17 residues. In DNA, the CDR3 is TGCGCCAGCAGCCCCGGACAGGGGTTTGCAACTAATGAAAAACTGTTTTTT. Translating gives CASSPGQGFATNEKLFF.